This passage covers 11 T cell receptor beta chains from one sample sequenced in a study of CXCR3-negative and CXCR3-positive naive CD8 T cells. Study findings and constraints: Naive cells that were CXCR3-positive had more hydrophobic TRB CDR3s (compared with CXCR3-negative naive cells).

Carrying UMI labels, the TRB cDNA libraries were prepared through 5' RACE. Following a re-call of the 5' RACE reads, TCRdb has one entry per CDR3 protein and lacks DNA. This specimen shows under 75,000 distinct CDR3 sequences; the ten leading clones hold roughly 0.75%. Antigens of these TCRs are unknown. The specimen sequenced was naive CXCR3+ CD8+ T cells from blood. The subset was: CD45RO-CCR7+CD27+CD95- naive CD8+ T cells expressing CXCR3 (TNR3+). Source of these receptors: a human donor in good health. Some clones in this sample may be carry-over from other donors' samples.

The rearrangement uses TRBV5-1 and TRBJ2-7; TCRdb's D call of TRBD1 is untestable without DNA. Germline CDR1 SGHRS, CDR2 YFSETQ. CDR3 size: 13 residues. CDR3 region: CASSYRAFDEQYF.

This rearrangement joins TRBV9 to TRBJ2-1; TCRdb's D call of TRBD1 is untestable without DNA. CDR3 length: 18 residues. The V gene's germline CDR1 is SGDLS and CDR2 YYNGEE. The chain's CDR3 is CASSGFRDTLSSYNEQFF.

CDR3 protein: CASTEPGLGLKEQYF. The chain joins TRBV6-2 or TRBV6-3 to TRBJ2-7; TCRdb names TRBD2, which stays unverified in the absence of DNA. In germline, CDR1 is MNHEY, CDR2 SVGEGT. The CDR3 totals 15 residues.

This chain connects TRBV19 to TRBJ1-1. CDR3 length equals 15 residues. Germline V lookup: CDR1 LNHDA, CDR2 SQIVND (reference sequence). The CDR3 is CASSIGRSGGTEAFF.

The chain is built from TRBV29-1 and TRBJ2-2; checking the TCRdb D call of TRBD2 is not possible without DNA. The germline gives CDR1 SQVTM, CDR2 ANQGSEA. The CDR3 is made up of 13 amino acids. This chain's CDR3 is CSVLAQNTGELFF.

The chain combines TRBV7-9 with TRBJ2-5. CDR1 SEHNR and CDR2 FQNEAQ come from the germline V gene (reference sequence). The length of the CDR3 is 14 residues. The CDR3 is CASSSGSPQETQYF.

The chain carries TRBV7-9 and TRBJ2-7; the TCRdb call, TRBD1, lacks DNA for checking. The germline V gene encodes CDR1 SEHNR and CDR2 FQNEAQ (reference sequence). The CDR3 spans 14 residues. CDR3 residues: CASSSGQRGYEQYF. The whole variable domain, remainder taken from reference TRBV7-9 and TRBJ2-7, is DTGVSQNPRHKITKRGQNVTFRCDPISEHNRLYWYRQTLGQGPEFLTYFQNEAQLEKSRLLSDRFSAERPKGSFSTLEIQRTEQGDSAMYLCASSSGQRGYEQYFGPGTRLTVT.

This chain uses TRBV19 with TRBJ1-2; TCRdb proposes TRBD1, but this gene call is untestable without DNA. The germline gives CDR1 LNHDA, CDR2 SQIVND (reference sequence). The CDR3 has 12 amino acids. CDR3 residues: CASSPDSYGYTF.

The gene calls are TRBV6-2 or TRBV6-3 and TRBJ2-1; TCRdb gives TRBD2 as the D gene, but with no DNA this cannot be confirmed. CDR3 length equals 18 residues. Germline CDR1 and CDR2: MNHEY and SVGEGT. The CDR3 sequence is CASSYSGLAGGPYNEQFF.

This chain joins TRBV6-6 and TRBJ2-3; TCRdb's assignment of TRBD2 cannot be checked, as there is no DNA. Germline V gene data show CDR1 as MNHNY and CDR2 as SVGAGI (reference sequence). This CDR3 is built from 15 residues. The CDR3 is CASILAPGTTDTQYF.

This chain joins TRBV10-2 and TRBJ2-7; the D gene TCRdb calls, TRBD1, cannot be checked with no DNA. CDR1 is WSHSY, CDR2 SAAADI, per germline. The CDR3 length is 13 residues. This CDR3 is CASRTGLRPEQYF.